This T cell receptor beta chain originates from a study of OX40 agonist ivuxolimab in advanced cancers. Study-level information: Patients receiving dose escalation had hepatocellular carcinoma, melanoma, renal cell or head and neck cancer. General study findings and limits: Partly responding patients at 0.1-3.0 mg/kg showed some of the smallest clonal expansion. Expanded clones tended on average to be more numerous among CD8+ T cells than CD4+.

The V and J ends lost 5 bases and 4 bases, in that order; junction bases with no gene match: 9. CDR1 is MNHNY, CDR2 SVGAGI, per germline (reference sequence). The CDR3 has 15 amino acids. As to this clone: Its specificity is unknown.

Produced via immunoSEQ multiplex PCR; TCRdb's table is partial and in-frame only. In the table there are 60,000 to 85,000 clones, over 75% of which are singletons. V usage is TRBV6-6 and J usage is TRBJ2-7; 9 positions agree with TRBD1. This sequence was found in an adult with an advanced solid tumor such as melanoma, head and neck, liver or kidney cancer. This sample comprised CD4+ or CD8+ T cells sorted from blood, obtained in a trial of the OX40 agonist ivuxolimab. The CDR3, as DNA: TGTGCCAGCAGTGGTTCCGGGACAGGGTCGTACGAGCAGTACTTC. This sequence encodes CASSGSGTGSYEQYF.